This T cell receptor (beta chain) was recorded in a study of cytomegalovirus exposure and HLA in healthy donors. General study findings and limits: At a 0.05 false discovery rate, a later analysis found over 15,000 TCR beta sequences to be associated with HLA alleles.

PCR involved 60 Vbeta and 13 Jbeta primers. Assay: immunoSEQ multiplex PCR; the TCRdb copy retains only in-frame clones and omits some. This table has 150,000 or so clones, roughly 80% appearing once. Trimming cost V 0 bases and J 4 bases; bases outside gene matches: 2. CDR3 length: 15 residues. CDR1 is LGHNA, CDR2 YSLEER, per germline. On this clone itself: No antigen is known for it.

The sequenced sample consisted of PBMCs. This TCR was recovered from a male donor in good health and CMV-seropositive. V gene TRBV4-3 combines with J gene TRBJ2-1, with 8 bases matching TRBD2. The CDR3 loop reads CASSQDKRGYNEQFF. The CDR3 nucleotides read TGCGCCAGCAGCCAAGATAAGCGGGGGTACAATGAGCAGTTCTTC.